Each of the 2 T cell receptor beta chains below was sequenced from the same sample in a study of shared clonotypes between healthy human individuals. TCRdb's copy holds only in-frame clones and misses some; the assay was immunoSEQ multiplex PCR. The data show about 1.5 million clones, with around 98% seen just once and less than 0.55% held by the top ten. The sequenced material came from naive CD4+ T cells sorted from blood. Described subset: CD45RA+ positively selected. All receptors derive from a man aged 25-40 years in good health.

This chain joins TRBV5-1 and TRBJ1-4; no clear D gene. Germline CDR1 SGHRS, CDR2 YFSETQ. V was trimmed by 0 bases and J by 4 bases, leaving 10 bases between them. This CDR3 is 15 amino acids long. The CDR3 DNA reads TGCGCCAGCAGCTTGGCTGGACCGAATAATGAAAAACTGTTTTTT. Its translation is CASSLAGPNNEKLFF.

The rearrangement joins TRBV5-4 to TRBJ1-5; D is unclear. V lost 4 bases, J lost 3 bases, and 11 bases lay in between. The CDR3 runs 14 residues. Germline V CDR1 and CDR2: SGHNT, YYREEE (reference sequence). The CDR3 DNA reads TGTGCCAGCAGCACCGGACCGGACAATCAGCCCCAGCATTTT. It encodes CASSTGPDNQPQHF.